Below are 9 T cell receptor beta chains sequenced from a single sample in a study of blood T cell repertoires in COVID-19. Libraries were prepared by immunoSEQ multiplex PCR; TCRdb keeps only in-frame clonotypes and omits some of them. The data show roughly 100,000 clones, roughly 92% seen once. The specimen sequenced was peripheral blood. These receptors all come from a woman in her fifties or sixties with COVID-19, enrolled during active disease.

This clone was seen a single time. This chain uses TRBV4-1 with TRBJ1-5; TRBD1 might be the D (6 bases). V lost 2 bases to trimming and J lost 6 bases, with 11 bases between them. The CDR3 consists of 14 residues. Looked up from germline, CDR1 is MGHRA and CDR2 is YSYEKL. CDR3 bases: TGCGCCAGCAGCCAAAGGTGGACAGTTCAGCCCCAGCATTTT. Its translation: CASSQRWTVQPQHF.

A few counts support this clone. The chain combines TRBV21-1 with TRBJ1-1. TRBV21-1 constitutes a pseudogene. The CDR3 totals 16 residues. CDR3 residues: CASSKGSGTRSGEAFF. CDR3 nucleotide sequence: TGTGCCAGCAGCAAAGGGTCGGGAACCAGGTCCGGTGAAGCTTTCTTT.

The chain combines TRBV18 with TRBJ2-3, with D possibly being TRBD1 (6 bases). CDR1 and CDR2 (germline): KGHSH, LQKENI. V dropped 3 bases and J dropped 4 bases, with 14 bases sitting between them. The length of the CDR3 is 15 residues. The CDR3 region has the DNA TGTGCCAGCTCACCTGACAGGCTCGGCGCAGATACGCAGTATTTT. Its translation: CASSPDRLGADTQYF. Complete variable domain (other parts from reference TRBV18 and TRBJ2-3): NAGVMQNPRHLVRRRGQEARLRCSPMKGHSHVYWYRQLPEEGLKFMVYLQKENIIDESGMPKERFSAEFPKEGPSILRIQQVVRGDSAAYFCASSPDRLGADTQYFGPGTRLTVL.

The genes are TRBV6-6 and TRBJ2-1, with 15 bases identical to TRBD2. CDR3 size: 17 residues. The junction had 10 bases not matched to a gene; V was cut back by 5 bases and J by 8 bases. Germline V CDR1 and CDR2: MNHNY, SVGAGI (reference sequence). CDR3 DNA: TGTGCCAGCAGTCCGAGTCGCGGACTAGCGGGGGGGCATGAGCAGTTCTTC. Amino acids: CASSPSRGLAGGHEQFF.

CDR3 protein: CASSEGTGSIEAFF. CDR3 bases: TGTGCCAGCAGTGAAGGGACAGGTAGCATTGAAGCTTTCTTT. The V and J genes are TRBV2 and TRBJ1-1; 7 bases line up with TRBD1. In germline, CDR1 is SNHLY, CDR2 FYNNEI. The ends lost 1 base at V and 7 bases at J; junction bases unmatched: 6. There are 14 residues in the CDR3.

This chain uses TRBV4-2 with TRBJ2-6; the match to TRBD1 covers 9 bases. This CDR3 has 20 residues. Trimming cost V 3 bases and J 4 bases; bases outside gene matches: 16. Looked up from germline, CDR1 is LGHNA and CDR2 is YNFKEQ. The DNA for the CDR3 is TGTGCCAGCAGCCATTATGCTCCGGGACAGGGTGTCTCCGGGGCCAACGTCCTGACTTTC. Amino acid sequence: CASSHYAPGQGVSGANVLTF.

The CDR3 DNA sequence: TGTGCCAGCAGCTTAGTGTTGGCAGCGGGCACCGGGGAGCTGTTTTTT. Translation gives CASSLVLAAGTGELFF. The rearrangement uses TRBV13 and TRBJ2-2; D might be TRBD2 (6 bases). The germline V gene has CDR1 PRHDT and CDR2 FYEKMQ (reference sequence). The CDR3 sequence is 16 residues long. The germline V and J ends were trimmed by 1 base and 4 bases, with 13 bases remaining between them.

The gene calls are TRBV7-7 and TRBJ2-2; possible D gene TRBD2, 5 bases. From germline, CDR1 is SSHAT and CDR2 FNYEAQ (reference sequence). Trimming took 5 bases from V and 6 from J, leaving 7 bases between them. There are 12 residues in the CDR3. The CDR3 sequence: CASSPSPGELFF. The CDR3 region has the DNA TGTGCCAGCAGCCCTAGCCCCGGGGAGCTGTTTTTT. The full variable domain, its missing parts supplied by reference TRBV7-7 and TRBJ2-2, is GAGVSQSPRYKVTKRGQDVTLRCDPISSHATLYWYQQALGQGPEFLTYFNYEAQPDKSGLPSDRFSAERPEGSISTLTIQRTEQRDSAMYRCASSPSPGELFFGEGSRLTVL.

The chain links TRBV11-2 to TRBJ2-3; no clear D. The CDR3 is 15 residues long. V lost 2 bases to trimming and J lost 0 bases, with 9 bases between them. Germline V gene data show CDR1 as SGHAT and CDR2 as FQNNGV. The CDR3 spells CASSLYLLSTDTQYF. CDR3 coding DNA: TGTGCCAGCAGCTTATATCTACTGAGCACAGATACGCAGTATTTT.